Shown below are 30 T cell receptor beta chains from a single sample sequenced in a study of cytotoxic CD8 clonotypes in ibrutinib-treated CLL. Profiling relied on immunoSEQ multiplex PCR, and the TCRdb table lists in-frame clones only, not all of them. Of 11,000 or so clones listed, approximately 80% were seen once; the top ten hold more than 15%. The sequencing used PBMCs, collected at disease progression, from a patient treated with ibrutinib. All receptors come from a human donor with chronic lymphocytic leukemia.

The V call is TRBV7-2, the J call TRBJ2-7; 11 positions match TRBD2. The junction had 6 bases not matched to a gene; V was cut back by 5 bases and J by 3 bases. The CDR3 is made up of 15 amino acids. The germline gives CDR1 SGHTA, CDR2 FQGNSA. In nucleotides, the CDR3 is TGTGCCAGCAGCACAACTAGCGGGAGCCTCTACGAGCAGTACTTC. Its translation is CASSTTSGSLYEQYF.

This chain connects TRBV7-9 to TRBJ2-1; 7 bases agree with TRBD2. The CDR3 sequence is 14 residues long. Per germline, CDR1 SEHNR and CDR2 FQNEAQ (reference sequence). V shed 3 bases and J 9 bases; nucleotides not matched to a gene: 8. CDR3 in DNA: TGTGCCAGCAGCTTCGCGGGAGTTTGGACTGAGCAGTTCTTC. It encodes CASSFAGVWTEQFF. Complete variable domain (other parts from reference TRBV7-9 and TRBJ2-1): DTGVSQNPRHKITKRGQNVTFRCDPISEHNRLYWYRQTLGQGPEFLTYFQNEAQLEKSRLLSDRFSAERPKGSFSTLEIQRTEQGDSAMYLCASSFAGVWTEQFFGPGTRLTVL.

The chain combines TRBV5-5 with TRBJ2-7; D is possibly TRBD1 (6 bases). With 1 base removed from V and 7 bases from J, the gap between germline ends came to 15 bases. The CDR3 has 14 residues. The germline V gene has CDR1 SGHKS and CDR2 YYEKEE (reference sequence). The CDR3 DNA is TGTGCCAGCAGCTTGTACAGGGCGGTGAGTGAGCAGTACTTC. This encodes CASSLYRAVSEQYF.

This clone was counted a few times. The V gene is TRBV30, the J gene TRBJ2-5, with D maybe TRBD2 (5 bases). V dropped 2 bases and J dropped 0 bases, with 16 bases sitting between them. The CDR3 totals 16 residues. Per the germline V gene, CDR1 is GTSNPN and CDR2 is SVGIG (reference sequence). In nucleotides, the CDR3 is TGTGCCTGGAGTAGTCCCGGGGTCCAGTACCAAGAGACCCAGTACTTC. Protein product: CAWSSPGVQYQETQYF.

The chain has TRBV11-2 and TRBJ1-2; D perhaps matches TRBD1 (5 bases). Trimming removed 4 bases from V and 6 bases from J, with 9 bases in between. Germline V gene data show CDR1 as SGHAT and CDR2 as FQNNGV. This CDR3 is 12 amino acids long. CDR3 bases: TGTGCCAGCAGCTGGGGGGTCAATGGCTACACCTTC. It is translated as CASSWGVNGYTF.

The chain recombines TRBV7-8 with TRBJ1-5; D is uncertain. The CDR3 consists of 17 residues. V lost 1 base and J lost 0, with 13 bases in between. Germline assignment: CDR1 SGHVS and CDR2 FQNEAQ. The CDR3 loop reads CASSLVESPNSNQPQHF. The CDR3 DNA sequence: TGTGCCAGCAGCTTAGTAGAGTCCCCGAATAGCAATCAGCCCCAGCATTTT.

In its sample, this clone was seen a few times. One end of the junction fails to match germline, which may point to a read error. This chain links TRBV7-7 with TRBJ2-2; tentatively, D is TRBD1 (5 bases). CDR1 SSHAT and CDR2 FNYEAQ come from the germline V gene (reference sequence). The CDR3 has 13 amino acids. The CDR3 region is CASSLLGAGELFF. As DNA, the CDR3 is TGTGCTAGCAGCTTGTTAGGGGCCGGGGAGCTGTTTTTT. Full variable domain (missing parts from reference TRBV7-7 and TRBJ2-2): GAGVSQSPRYKVTKRGQDVTLRCDPISSHATLYWYQQALGQGPEFLTYFNYEAQPDKSGLPSDRFSAERPEGSISTLTIQRTEQRDSAMYRCASSLLGAGELFFGEGSRLTVL.

This clone was detected a few times. The chain employs TRBV6-1 and TRBJ1-3; unclear D gene. Trimming stripped 2 bases from V and 4 bases from J, with 6 bases between. Germline V gene data show CDR1 as MNHNS and CDR2 as SASEGT. This CDR3 has 13 residues. The CDR3 nucleotides read TGTGCCAGCAGTGAACGTCAGGGAAACACCATATATTTT. Its protein product is CASSERQGNTIYF.

The chain has TRBV18 and TRBJ2-1; tentative D call: TRBD2 (5 bases). Deletions cut 3 bases from V and 3 bases from J, with 15 bases between. Germline lookup yields CDR1 KGHSH and CDR2 LQKENI. There are 16 residues in the CDR3. The CDR3 DNA reads TGTGCCAGCTCACCGCCTCTGGCGGGCCGCTACAATGAGCAGTTCTTC. Amino acids: CASSPPLAGRYNEQFF.

CDR3 sequence (DNA): TGTGCCAGCAGCCCTGCCATGTTCACGCAGTATTTT. Translating gives CASSPAMFTQYF. V is TRBV28 and J is TRBJ2-3, with D uncertain. Deletions cut 6 bases from V and 9 bases from J, with 13 bases between. This CDR3 contains 12 residues. Germline lookup yields CDR1 MDHEN and CDR2 SYDVKM.

This rearrangement joins TRBV7-9 to TRBJ1-5; weak D call: TRBD1 (6 bases). V gave up 6 bases and J gave up 2 bases, with 14 bases separating them. Germline V gene lookup returns CDR1 SEHNR and CDR2 FQNEAQ (reference sequence). There are 15 residues in the CDR3. The CDR3 DNA reads as TGTGCCAGCAGTGGGGAAGGGGGAGGCAATCAGCCCCAGCATTTT. Residues: CASSGEGGGNQPQHF.

This clone was detected once. This rearrangement joins TRBV14 to TRBJ2-4; 7 nucleotides align to TRBD2. The CDR3 extends over 15 amino acids. Germline loops: CDR1 SGHDN, CDR2 FVKESK. V trimming: 3 bases; J trimming: 7 bases; junction bases outside the gene matches: 9. The CDR3 reads CASSQKTGGWNIQYF. The CDR3 nucleotides are TGTGCCAGCAGCCAGAAAACGGGAGGTTGGAACATTCAGTACTTC.

This rearrangement joins TRBV10-3 to TRBJ1-2; 9 nucleotides line up with TRBD1. Germline loops: CDR1 ENHRY, CDR2 SYGVKD. V shed 10 bases, J shed 2 bases, and the junction held 11 bases outside the gene matches. The CDR3 runs 15 residues. The CDR3 loop reads CATSGTGPHNYGYTF. The CDR3, as DNA: TGTGCCACCTCCGGGACAGGGCCGCACAACTATGGCTACACCTTC.

The V and J genes are TRBV2 and TRBJ1-1; possibly TRBD1 for D (6 bases). CDR1 and CDR2 (germline): SNHLY, FYNNEI. V lost 10 bases and J 3 bases, leaving 15 bases between the germline ends. The CDR3 has 13 residues. The CDR3 sequence is CATREGEHTEAFF. CDR3 DNA sequence: TGTGCCACTCGGGAGGGGGAGCACACTGAAGCTTTCTTT.

The genes are TRBV6-6 and TRBJ1-1; possible D gene TRBD1, 5 bases. With 6 bases removed from V and 0 bases from J, the gap between germline ends came to 11 bases. CDR1 and CDR2 from the germline V gene are MNHNY and SVGAGI (reference sequence). The CDR3 covers 14 residues. CDR3 amino acids: CASRAGGMNTEAFF. DNA of the CDR3: TGTGCCAGCAGGGCCGGGGGGATGAACACTGAAGCTTTCTTT.

The gene calls are TRBV4-2 and TRBJ2-1, with D unclear. This CDR3 contains 14 residues. Per germline, CDR1 LGHNA and CDR2 YNFKEQ. Trimming removed 0 bases from V and 5 bases from J, with 8 bases in between. The CDR3 DNA is TGTGCCAGCAGCCAAGAACAGTCCAACAATGAGCAGTTCTTC. This sequence encodes CASSQEQSNNEQFF.

The gene calls are TRBV5-6 and TRBJ2-5; 8 nucleotides line up with TRBD1. This CDR3 is 14 amino acids long. Germline V gives CDR1 SGHDT, CDR2 YYEEEE. Trimming at V came to 4 bases and at J to 4 bases, leaving 6 bases not matched to a gene. The CDR3 nucleotides read TGTGCCAGCAGCGTGACAGGGGTTCCAGAGACCCAGTACTTC. It translates to CASSVTGVPETQYF. The variable domain in full, with the rest retrieved from reference TRBV5-6 and TRBJ2-5, is DAGVTQSPTHLIKTRGQQVTLRCSPKSGHDTVSWYQQALGQGPQFIFQYYEEEERQRGNFPDRFSGHQFPNYSSELNVNALLLGDSALYLCASSVTGVPETQYFGPGTRLLVL.

V usage is TRBV30 and J usage is TRBJ2-5; D may match TRBD1 or TRBD2 (7 bases each). Germline CDR1 reads GTSNPN; CDR2 reads SVGIG (reference sequence). V lost 4 bases and J 1 base, leaving 10 bases between the germline ends. The CDR3 consists of 13 residues. CDR3 loop: CAWTGGGQETQYF. CDR3 in DNA: TGTGCCTGGACAGGGGGGGGCCAAGAGACCCAGTACTTC.

In the case of this clone: The junction departs from germline at one end; a sequencing error may be responsible. V usage is TRBV7-7 and J usage is TRBJ2-1; the match to TRBD1 covers 9 bases. The CDR3 consists of 16 residues. CDR1 and CDR2 from the germline V gene are SSHAT and FNYEAQ (reference sequence). The CDR3 DNA follows: TGTGCTAGCAGCCCAAGCCCGGGACAGGGAAACAATGAGCAGTTCTTC. Amino acid sequence: CASSPSPGQGNNEQFF.

The chain is built from TRBV7-2 and TRBJ1-5; D is unclear. Germline lookup yields CDR1 SGHTA and CDR2 FQGNSA. The germline V and J ends were trimmed by 0 bases and 2 bases, with 11 bases remaining between them. This CDR3 has 16 amino acids. The CDR3 nucleotides read TGTGCCAGCAGCTTAGCGCCCTTAGGCGGCAATCAGCCCCAGCATTTT. It codes for CASSLAPLGGNQPQHF.

The rearrangement links TRBV29-1 to TRBJ2-7; 7 bases map to TRBD2. This CDR3 comprises 12 residues. Germline-derived CDR1 and CDR2 are SQVTM and ANQGSEA. Germline trimming cut 6 bases from V and 1 base from J; bases unmatched to any gene: 3. CDR3 amino acids: CSVTSSSYEQYF. As DNA, the CDR3 is TGCAGCGTGACTAGCTCATCCTACGAGCAGTACTTC.

The chain has TRBV11-2 and TRBJ2-2; no firm D call. CDR3 length: 15 residues. Deletions cut 4 bases from V and 3 bases from J, with 12 bases between. From germline, CDR1 is SGHAT and CDR2 FQNNGV. Here the CDR3 reads CASSSMGPHTGELFF. For the CDR3, the DNA is TGTGCCAGCAGCTCCATGGGCCCTCACACCGGGGAGCTGTTTTTT.

This clone was counted only a few times. The chain joins TRBV30 to TRBJ2-7, with D tentatively TRBD1 (8 bases). The CDR3 extends over 15 amino acids. Germline V gene sequence: CDR1 GTSNPN, CDR2 SVGIG (reference sequence). V dropped 7 bases and J dropped 2 bases, with 21 bases sitting between them. CDR3 amino acids: CASWDRRGGTYEQYF. The CDR3 DNA sequence: TGTGCCTCTTGGGACAGGAGGGGGGGGACCTACGAGCAGTACTTC.

The chain carries TRBV4-1 and TRBJ1-2; 7 bases are shared with TRBD1. Germline V gene lookup returns CDR1 MGHRA and CDR2 YSYEKL. This CDR3 region has 15 residues. The V segment lost 4 bases and the J segment 3 bases; nucleotides outside the gene matches: 8. The CDR3 DNA reads as TGCGCCAGCAGCCCACGACAGGGAGGGGACTATGGCTACACCTTC. Amino acids: CASSPRQGGDYGYTF.

V gene TRBV7-2 combines with J gene TRBJ2-3; TRBD2 matches at 7 bases. The CDR3 has 13 amino acids. The germline gives CDR1 SGHTA, CDR2 FQGNSA. Trimming took 1 base from V and 11 from J; bases not matched to a gene: 6. CDR3 sequence: CASSLEATGGQYF. The DNA of the CDR3 is TGTGCCAGCAGCTTAGAAGCAACGGGGGGGCAGTATTTT.

This clone was counted once. This rearrangement joins TRBV15 to TRBJ2-5, with D uncertain. Germline CDR1 and CDR2: LNHNV and YYDKDF (reference sequence). The CDR3 consists of 13 residues. Trimming took off 1 base at V and 0 bases at J, with 3 bases between the two ends. This CDR3 reads CATSRGDQETQYF. The CDR3 DNA sequence: TGTGCCACCAGCAGAGGCGACCAAGAGACCCAGTACTTC.

This clone was seen a single time. The chain employs TRBV5-1 and TRBJ2-7; TRBD2 might be the D (5 bases). The CDR3 covers 15 residues. The V gene lost 4 bases and the J gene lost 1 base, with 15 bases spanning the gap. Germline loops: CDR1 SGHRS, CDR2 YFSETQ. The CDR3 spells CASSVALGESYEQYF. CDR3 nucleotide sequence: TGCGCCAGCAGCGTCGCTCTCGGGGAATCCTACGAGCAGTACTTC.

V usage is TRBV2 and J usage is TRBJ2-5, with TRBD2 matching 11 bases. V lost 1 base and J lost 5; bases outside the gene matches: 6. Germline loops: CDR1 SNHLY, CDR2 FYNNEI. CDR3 size: 16 residues. DNA for the CDR3: TGTGCCAGCAGTGAAGAGCTAGCGGGAGGAATGGAGACCCAGTACTTC. It is translated as CASSEELAGGMETQYF. The full variable domain, in which reference TRBV2 and TRBJ2-5 provide the parts outside the CDR3, is EPEVTQTPSHQVTQMGQEVILRCVPISNHLYFYWYRQILGQKVEFLVSFYNNEISEKSEIFDDQFSVERPDGSNFTLKIRSTKLEDSAMYFCASSEELAGGMETQYFGPGTRLLVL.

The chain carries TRBV10-1 and TRBJ2-3, with D hard to call. Germline lookup yields CDR1 WNHNN and CDR2 SYGVQD (reference sequence). This CDR3 comprises 12 residues. Trimming cost V 4 bases and J 6 bases, with 8 bases left between them. The CDR3 here is CASSVGYDTQYF. The CDR3 DNA reads TGCGCCAGCAGTGTTGGTTACGATACGCAGTATTTT.

The gene calls are TRBV5-1 and TRBJ2-7; D is unclear. From germline, CDR1 is SGHRS and CDR2 YFSETQ. Trimming took 4 bases from V and 2 from J, leaving 10 bases between them. The length of the CDR3 is 13 residues. The DNA of the CDR3 is TGCGCCAGCAGCGTTATGTCCGCCTACGAGCAGTACTTC. Protein product: CASSVMSAYEQYF.